This paragraph covers one T cell receptor (beta chain) sequence. Libraries were prepared by immunoSEQ multiplex PCR; TCRdb keeps only in-frame clonotypes and omits some of them. The sample consists of about 690,000 clones, roughly 87% of them appearing once. This sample is drawn from a study of shared clonotypes between healthy human individuals. This CDR3 is 15 amino acids long. CDR1 is MGHRA, CDR2 YSYEKL, per germline. V was clipped by 2 bases and J by 3 bases; unmatched bases: 3. This TCR was sampled from a man aged 18 to 35 in good health. Some clones in this sample may be carry-over from other donors' samples. This chain uses TRBV4-1 with TRBJ2-7; 11 nucleotides match TRBD2. Material for sequencing was memory CD8+ T cells from PBMCs. As for subset: CD45RO+ cells pooled with CCR7-negative TemRA cells. The CDR3 protein is CASSQSGTSGYEQYF. The DNA for the CDR3 is TGCGCCAGCAGCCAAAGCGGGACTAGCGGCTACGAGCAGTACTTC.